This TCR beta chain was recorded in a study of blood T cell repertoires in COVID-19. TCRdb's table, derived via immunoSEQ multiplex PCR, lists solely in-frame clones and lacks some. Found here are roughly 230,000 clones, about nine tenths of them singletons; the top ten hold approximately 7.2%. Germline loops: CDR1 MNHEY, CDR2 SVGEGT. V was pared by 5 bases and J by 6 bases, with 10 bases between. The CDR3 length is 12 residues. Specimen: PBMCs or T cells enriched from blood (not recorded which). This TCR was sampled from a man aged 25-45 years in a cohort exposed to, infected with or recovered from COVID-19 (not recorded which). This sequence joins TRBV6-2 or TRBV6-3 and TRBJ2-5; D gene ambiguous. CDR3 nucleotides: TGTGCCAGCAGTCTCCATGGGCAGACCCAGTACTTC. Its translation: CASSLHGQTQYF.